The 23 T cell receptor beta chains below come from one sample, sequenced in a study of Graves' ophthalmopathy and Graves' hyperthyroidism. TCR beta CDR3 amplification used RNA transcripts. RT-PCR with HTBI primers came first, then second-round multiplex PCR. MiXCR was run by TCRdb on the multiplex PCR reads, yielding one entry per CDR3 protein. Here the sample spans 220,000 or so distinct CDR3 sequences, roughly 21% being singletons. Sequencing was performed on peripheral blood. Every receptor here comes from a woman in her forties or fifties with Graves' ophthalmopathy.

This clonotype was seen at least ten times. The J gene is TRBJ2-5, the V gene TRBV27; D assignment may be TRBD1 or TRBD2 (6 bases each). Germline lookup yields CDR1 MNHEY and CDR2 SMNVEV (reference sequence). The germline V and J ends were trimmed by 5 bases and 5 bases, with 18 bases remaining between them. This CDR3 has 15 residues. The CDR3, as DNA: TGTGCCAGCAGTCCTTGGTGGAGGGGGGACGAGACCCAGTACTTC. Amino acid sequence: CASSPWWRGDETQYF.

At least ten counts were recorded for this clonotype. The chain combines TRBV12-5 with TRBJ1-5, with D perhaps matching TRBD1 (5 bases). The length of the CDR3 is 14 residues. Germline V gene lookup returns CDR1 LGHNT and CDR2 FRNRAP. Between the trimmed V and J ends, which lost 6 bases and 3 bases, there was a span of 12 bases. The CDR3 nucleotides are TGTGCTAGTGGGAGGGGAGACCTCAATCAGCCCCAGCATTTT. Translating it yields CASGRGDLNQPQHF.

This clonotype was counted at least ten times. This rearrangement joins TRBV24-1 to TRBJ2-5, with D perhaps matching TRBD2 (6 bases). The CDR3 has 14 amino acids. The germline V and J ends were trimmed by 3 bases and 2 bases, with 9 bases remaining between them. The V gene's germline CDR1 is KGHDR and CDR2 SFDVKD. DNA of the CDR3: TGTGCCACCAGTGATACGGGACTGCAAGAGACCCAGTACTTC. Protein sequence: CATSDTGLQETQYF.

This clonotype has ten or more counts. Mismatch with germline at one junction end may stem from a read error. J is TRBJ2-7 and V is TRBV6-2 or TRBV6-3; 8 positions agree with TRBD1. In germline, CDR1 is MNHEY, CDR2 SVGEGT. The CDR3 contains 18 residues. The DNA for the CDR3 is TGTGCCAGCAGTTACTCGATGTTACGACAGGGGCGAGGTCACGAGCAGTGCTTC. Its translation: CASSYSMLRQGRGHEQCF.

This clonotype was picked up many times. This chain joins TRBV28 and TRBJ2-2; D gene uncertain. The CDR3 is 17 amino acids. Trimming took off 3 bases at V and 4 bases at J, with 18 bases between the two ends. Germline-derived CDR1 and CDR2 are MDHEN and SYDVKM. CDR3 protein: CASSFYPRTSSTGELFF. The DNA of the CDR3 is TGTGCCAGCAGTTTTTATCCGCGGACCTCGAGCACCGGGGAGCTGTTTTTT.

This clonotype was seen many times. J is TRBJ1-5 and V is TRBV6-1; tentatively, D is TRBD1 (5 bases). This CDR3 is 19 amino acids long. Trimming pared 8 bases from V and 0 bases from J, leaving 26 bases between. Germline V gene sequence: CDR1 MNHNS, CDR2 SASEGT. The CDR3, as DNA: TGTGCCAGCCGAGAAGGCGGACAAGGAGGACTATATAGCAATCAGCCCCAGCATTTT. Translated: CASREGGQGGLYSNQPQHF.

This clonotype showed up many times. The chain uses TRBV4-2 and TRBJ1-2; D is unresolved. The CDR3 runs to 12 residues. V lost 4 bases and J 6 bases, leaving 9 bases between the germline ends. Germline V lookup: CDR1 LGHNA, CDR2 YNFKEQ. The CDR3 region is CASSRQMDGYTF. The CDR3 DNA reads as TGTGCCAGCAGCCGACAAATGGATGGCTACACCTTC.

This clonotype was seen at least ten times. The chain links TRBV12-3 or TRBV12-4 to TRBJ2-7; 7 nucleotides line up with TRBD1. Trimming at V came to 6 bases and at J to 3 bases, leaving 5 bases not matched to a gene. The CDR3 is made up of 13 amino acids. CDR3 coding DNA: TGTGCCAGCAGCTCAGGGGGATACTACGAGCAGTACTTC. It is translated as CASSSGGYYEQYF.

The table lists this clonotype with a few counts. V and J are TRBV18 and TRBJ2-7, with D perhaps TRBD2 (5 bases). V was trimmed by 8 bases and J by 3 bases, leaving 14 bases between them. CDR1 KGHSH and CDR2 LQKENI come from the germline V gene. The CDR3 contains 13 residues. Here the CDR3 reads CASAGRAYYEQYF. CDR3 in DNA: TGTGCCAGCGCGGGTCGGGCCTACTACGAGCAGTACTTC. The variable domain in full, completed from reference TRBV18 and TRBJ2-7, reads NAGVMQNPRHLVRRRGQEARLRCSPMKGHSHVYWYRQLPEEGLKFMVYLQKENIIDESGMPKERFSAEFPKEGPSILRIQQVVRGDSAAYFCASAGRAYYEQYFGPGTRLTVT.

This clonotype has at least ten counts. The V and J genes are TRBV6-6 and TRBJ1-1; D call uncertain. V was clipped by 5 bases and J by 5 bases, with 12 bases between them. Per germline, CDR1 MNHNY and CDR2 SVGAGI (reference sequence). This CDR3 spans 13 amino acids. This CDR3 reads CASSNGATTEAFF. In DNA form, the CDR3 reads TGTGCCAGCAGTAACGGCGCCACGACTGAAGCTTTCTTT.

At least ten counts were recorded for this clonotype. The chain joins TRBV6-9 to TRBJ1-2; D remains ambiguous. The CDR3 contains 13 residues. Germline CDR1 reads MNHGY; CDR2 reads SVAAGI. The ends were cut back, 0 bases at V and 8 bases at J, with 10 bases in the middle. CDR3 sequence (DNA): TGTGCCAGCAGTTATTCGCATATAGGAGGCTACACCTTC. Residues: CASSYSHIGGYTF.

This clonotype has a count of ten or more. The DNA for the CDR3 is TGTGCTAGTGGTTTGGGAGAGGCGGGGGCAGACGGCTACACCTTC. Amino acids: CASGLGEAGADGYTF. The chain has TRBV12-5 and TRBJ1-2; a weak D match, TRBD1 (6 bases). The V end was cut by 1 base, the J end by 8 bases, with 17 bases between. The CDR3 loop spans 15 amino acids. Germline-derived CDR1 and CDR2 are LGHNT and FRNRAP.

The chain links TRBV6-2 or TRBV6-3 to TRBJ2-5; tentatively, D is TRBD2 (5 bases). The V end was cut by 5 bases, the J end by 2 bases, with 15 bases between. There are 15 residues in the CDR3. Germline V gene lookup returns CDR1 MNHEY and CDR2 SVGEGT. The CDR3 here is CASSPTRGKQETQYF. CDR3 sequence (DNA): TGTGCCAGCAGTCCGACAAGAGGGAAACAAGAGACCCAGTACTTC.

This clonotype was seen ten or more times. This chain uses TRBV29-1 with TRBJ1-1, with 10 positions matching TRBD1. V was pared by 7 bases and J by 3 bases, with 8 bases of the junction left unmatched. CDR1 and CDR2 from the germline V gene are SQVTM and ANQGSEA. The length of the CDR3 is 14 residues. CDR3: CSAYSGTGDTEAFF. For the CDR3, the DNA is TGCAGCGCTTATTCCGGGACAGGGGACACTGAAGCTTTCTTT.

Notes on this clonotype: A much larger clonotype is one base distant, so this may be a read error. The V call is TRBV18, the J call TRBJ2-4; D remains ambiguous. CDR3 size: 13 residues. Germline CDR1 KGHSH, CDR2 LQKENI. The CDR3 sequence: CASPPAAGNIQYF. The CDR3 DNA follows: TGTGCCAGCCCACCGGCGGCTGGAAACATTCAGTACTTC.

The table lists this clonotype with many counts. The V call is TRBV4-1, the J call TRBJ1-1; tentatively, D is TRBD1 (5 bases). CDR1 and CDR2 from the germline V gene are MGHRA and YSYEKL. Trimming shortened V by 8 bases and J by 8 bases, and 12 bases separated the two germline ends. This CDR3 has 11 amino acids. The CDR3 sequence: CASAGWGEAFF. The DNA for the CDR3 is TGCGCCAGCGCCGGGTGGGGGGAAGCTTTCTTT.

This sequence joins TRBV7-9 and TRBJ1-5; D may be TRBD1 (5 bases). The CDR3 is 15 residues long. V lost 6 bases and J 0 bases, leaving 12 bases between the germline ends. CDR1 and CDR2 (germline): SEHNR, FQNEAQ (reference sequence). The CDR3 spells CASSSGTDSNQPQHF. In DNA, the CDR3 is TGTGCCAGCAGTTCCGGGACGGATAGCAATCAGCCCCAGCATTTT.

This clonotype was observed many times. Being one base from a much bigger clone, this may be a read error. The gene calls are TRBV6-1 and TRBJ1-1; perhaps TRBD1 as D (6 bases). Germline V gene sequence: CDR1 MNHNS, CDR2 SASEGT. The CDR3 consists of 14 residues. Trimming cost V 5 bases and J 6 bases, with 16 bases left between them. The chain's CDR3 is CASSQTTGHAEAFF. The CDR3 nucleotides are TGTGCCAGCAGTCAAACGACAGGACACGCTGAAGCTTTCTTT.

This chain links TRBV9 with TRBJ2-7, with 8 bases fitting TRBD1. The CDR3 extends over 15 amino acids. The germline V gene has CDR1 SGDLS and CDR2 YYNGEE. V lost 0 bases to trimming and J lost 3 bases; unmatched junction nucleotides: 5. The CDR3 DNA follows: TGTGCCAGCAGCGTAGGACCCGGGACAGGCTACGAGCAGTACTTC. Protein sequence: CASSVGPGTGYEQYF.

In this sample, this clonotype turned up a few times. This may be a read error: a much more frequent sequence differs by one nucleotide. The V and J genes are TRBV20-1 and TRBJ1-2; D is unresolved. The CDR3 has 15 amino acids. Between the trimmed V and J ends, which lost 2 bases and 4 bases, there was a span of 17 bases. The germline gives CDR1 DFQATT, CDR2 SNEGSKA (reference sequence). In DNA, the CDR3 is TGCAGTGCTAGACAAGGCGCAGGCCCTTTCTATGGCTACACCTTC. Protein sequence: CSARQGAGPFYGYTF.

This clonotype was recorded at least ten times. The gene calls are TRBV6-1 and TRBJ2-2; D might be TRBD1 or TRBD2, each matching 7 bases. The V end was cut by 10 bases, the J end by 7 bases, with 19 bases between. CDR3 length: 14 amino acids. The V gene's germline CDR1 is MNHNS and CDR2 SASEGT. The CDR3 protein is CATRRAGGDGELFF. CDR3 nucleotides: TGTGCCACCAGAAGGGCAGGGGGGGACGGGGAGCTGTTTTTT.

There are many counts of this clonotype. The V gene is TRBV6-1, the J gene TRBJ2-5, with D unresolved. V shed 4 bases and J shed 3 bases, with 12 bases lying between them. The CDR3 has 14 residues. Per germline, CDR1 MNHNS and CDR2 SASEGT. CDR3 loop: CASSAAPREETQYF. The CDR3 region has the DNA TGTGCCAGCAGTGCTGCCCCTAGGGAAGAGACCCAGTACTTC.

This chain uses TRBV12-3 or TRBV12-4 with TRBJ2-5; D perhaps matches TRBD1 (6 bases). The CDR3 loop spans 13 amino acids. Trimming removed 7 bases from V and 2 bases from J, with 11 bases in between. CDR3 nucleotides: TGTGCCAGCACCCGGGACACTCAAGAGACCCAGTACTTC. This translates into CASTRDTQETQYF.